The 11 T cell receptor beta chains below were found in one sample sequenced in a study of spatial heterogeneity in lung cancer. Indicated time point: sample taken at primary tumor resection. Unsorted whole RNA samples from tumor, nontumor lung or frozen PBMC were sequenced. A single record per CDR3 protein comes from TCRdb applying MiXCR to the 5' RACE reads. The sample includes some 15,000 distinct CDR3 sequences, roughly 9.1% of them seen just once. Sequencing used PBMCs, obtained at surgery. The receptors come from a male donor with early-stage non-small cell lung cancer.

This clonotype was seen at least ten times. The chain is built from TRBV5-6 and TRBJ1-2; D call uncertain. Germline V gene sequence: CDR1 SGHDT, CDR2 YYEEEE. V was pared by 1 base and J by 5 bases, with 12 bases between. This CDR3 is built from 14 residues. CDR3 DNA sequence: TGTGCCAGCAGCTTGTTGCAGCCCGATTATGGCTACACCTTC. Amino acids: CASSLLQPDYGYTF.

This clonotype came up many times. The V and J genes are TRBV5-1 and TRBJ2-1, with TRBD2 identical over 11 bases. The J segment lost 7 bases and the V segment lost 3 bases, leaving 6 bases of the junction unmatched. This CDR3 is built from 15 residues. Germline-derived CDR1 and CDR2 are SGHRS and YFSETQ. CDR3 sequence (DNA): TGCGCCAGCAGCTCAGGACTAGCGGGCCCGAATGAGCAGTTCTTC. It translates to CASSSGLAGPNEQFF.

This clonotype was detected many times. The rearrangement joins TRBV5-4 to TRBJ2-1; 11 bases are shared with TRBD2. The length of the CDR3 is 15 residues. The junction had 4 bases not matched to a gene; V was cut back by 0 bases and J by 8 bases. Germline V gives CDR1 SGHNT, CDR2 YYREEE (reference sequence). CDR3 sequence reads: CASSLGLAGGDEQFF. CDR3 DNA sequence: TGTGCCAGCAGCTTGGGGCTAGCGGGAGGCGATGAGCAGTTCTTC.

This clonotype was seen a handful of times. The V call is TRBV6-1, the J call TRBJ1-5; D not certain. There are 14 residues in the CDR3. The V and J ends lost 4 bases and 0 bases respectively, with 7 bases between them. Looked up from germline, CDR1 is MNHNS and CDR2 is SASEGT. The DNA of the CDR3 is TGTGCCAGCAGTGTGATTTATAGCAATCAGCCCCAGCATTTT. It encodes CASSVIYSNQPQHF.

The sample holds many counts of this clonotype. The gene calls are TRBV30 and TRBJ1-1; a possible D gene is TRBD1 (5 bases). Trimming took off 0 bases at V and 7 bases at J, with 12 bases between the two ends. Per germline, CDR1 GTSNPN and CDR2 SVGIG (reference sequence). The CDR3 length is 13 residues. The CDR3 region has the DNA TGTGCCTGGAGTGTAGGTTGGGGACGTGAAGCTTTCTTT. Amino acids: CAWSVGWGREAFF.

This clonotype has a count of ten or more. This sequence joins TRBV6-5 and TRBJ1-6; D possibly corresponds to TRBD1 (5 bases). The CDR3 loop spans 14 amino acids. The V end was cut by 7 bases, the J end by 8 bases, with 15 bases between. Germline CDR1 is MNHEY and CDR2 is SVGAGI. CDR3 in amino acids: CASNGARVDSPLHF. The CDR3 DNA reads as TGTGCCAGCAATGGGGCCAGGGTGGATTCACCCCTCCACTTT.

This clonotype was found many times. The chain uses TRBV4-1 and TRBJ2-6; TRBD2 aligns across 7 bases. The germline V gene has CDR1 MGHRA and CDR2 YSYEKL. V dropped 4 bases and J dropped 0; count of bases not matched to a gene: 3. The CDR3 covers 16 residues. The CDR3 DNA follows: TGCGCCAGCAGCCCCGGGGGGACCTCTGGGGCCAACGTCCTGACTTTC. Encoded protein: CASSPGGTSGANVLTF.

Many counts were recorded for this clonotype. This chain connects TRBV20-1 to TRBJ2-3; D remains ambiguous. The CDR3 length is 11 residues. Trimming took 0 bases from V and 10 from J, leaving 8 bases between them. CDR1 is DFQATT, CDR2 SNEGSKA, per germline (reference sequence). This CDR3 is CSARDSVSQYF. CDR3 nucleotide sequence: TGCAGTGCTAGAGATTCGGTCTCGCAGTATTTT.

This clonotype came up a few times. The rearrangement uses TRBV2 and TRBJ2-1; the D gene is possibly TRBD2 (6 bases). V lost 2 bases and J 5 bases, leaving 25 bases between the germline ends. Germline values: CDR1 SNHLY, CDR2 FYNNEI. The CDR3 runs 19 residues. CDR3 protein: CASSEIGAWVGGENNEQFF. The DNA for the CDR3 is TGTGCCAGCAGTGAAATAGGGGCCTGGGTGGGAGGCGAGAACAATGAGCAGTTCTTC.

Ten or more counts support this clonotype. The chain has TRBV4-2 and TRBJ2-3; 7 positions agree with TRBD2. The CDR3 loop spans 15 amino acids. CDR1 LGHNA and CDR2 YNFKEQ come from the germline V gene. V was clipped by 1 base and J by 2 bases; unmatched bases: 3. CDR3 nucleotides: TGTGCCAGCAGCCAAGGACTAGCCCTCACAGATACGCAGTATTTT. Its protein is CASSQGLALTDTQYF.

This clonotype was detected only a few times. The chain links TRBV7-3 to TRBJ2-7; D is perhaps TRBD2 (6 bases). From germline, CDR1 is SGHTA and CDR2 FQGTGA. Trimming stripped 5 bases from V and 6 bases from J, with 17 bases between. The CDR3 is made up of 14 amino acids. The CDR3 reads CASSAGLTGGEQYF. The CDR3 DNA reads TGTGCCAGCAGCGCGGGACTTACCGGAGGCGAGCAGTACTTC. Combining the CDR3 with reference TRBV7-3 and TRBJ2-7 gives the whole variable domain GAGVSQTPSNKVTEKGKYVELRCDPISGHTALYWYRQSLGQGPEFLIYFQGTGAADDSGLPNDRFFAVRPEGSVSTLKIQRTERGDSAVYLCASSAGLTGGEQYFGPGTRLTVT.